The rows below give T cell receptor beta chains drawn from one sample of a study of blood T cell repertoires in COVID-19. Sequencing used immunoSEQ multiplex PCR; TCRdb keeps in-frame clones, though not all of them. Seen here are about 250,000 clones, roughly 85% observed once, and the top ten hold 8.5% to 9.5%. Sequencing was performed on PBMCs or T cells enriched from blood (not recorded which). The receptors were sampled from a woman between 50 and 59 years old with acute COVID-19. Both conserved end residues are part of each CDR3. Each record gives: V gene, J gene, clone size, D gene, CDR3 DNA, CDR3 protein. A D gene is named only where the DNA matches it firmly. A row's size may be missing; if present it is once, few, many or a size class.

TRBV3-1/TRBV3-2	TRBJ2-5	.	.	TGTGCCAGCAGCCAAGTACAACAGGGTTGGGTTGGAGAGACCCAGTACTTC	CASSQVQQGWVGETQYF
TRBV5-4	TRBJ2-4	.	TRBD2	TGTGCCAGCAGCGCCTCGTTCCTAGCGGGGGGAGCCAAAAACATTCAGTACTTC	CASSASFLAGGAKNIQYF
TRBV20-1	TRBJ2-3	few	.	TGCAGTGCTAGTTCGTCAGATGTCACAGATACGCAGTATTTT	CSASSSDVTDTQYF
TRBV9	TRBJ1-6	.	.	TGTGCCAGCAGCACTACGGCGCTTAGCTCCTATAATTCACCCCTCCACTTT	CASSTTALSSYNSPLHF
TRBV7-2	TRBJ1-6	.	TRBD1	TGTGCCAGCAGTTCAGGCACGGGACAGGGAAATTCACCCCTCCACTTT	CASSSGTGQGNSPLHF
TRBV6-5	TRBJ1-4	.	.	TGTGCCAGCAGCCCCTCCTTGTCTAATGAAAAACTGTTTTTT	CASSPSLSNEKLFF
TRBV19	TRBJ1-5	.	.	TGTGCCAGTAGTCTCCCCGATCCTAGGCAGCCCCAGCATTTT	CASSLPDPRQPQHF
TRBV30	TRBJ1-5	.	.	TGTGCCTGGAGGCCCGGGTCACGACGCAATCAGCCCCAGCATTTT	CAWRPGSRRNQPQHF
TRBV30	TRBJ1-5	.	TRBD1	TGTGCCTGGAGCGGGGCAGGGGGCTCCAGCAATCAGCCCCAGCATTTT	CAWSGAGGSSNQPQHF
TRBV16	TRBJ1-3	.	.	TGTGCCAGCAGCCAATCGCAGGCATACTCTGGAAACACCATATATTTT	CASSQSQAYSGNTIYF
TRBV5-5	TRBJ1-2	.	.	TGTGCCAGCAGCAGCCTCGGGGGGACCTATGGCTACACCTTC	CASSSLGGTYGYTF
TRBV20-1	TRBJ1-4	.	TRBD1	TGCAGTGCTAGCCGGGGGACAGAACTGTTTTTT	CSASRGTELFF
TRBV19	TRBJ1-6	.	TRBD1	TGTGCCAGTACTCCGGACAGGGTGGCTAATTCACCCCTCCACTTT	CASTPDRVANSPLHF
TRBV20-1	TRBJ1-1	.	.	TGCAGTGCTAGTTCTCCGGGGAGGGACACTGAAGCTTTCTTT	CSASSPGRDTEAFF
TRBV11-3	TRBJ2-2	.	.	TGTGCCAGCAGCTTAACCCGGGGAAACACCGGGGAGCTGTTTTTT	CASSLTRGNTGELFF
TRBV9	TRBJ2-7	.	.	TGTGCCAGCAGCGTGGGCGGGACTGGTTACGAGCAGTACTTC	CASSVGGTGYEQYF
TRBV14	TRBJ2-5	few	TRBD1	TGTGCCAGCAGCCAATTCGACAGGGGGCAGACCCAGTACTTC	CASSQFDRGQTQYF
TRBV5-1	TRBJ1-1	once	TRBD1	TGCGCCAGCAGCTCGGGGACAGAGAACACTGAAGCTTTCTTT	CASSSGTENTEAFF
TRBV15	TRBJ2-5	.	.	TGTGCCACCAGCTTACGGGGGGCGGGAGAGACCCAGTACTTC	CATSLRGAGETQYF
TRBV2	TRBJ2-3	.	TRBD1	TGTGCCAGCAGCCGACAGGGGGAAACCACAGATACGCAGTATTTT	CASSRQGETTDTQYF
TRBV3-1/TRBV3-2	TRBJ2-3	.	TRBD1	TGTGCCAGCAGCCAACCGGGACAGGAGATCACAGATACGCAGTATTTT	CASSQPGQEITDTQYF
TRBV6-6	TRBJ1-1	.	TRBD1	TGTGCCAGCAGTCGGACAGGGGGCCGAACAGGTGAAGCTTTCTTT	CASSRTGGRTGEAFF
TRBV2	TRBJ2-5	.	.	TGTGCCAGCTCACGAGAGCGAACCGGTCCCCAAGAGACCCAGTACTTC	CASSRERTGPQETQYF
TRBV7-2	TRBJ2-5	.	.	TGTGCCAGCAGCTTACCGCCCGGAGGGGTGCGAGGGGAGACCCAGTACTTC	CASSLPPGGVRGETQYF
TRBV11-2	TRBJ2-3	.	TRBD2	TGTGCCAGCAGCCCGCTCGGGACTAGCGCGGGACGGGCTACGCAGTATTTT	CASSPLGTSAGRATQYF
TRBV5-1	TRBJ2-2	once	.	TGCGCCAGCAGCGGTGGCGTGGGAGCCGGGGAGCTGTTTTTT	CASSGGVGAGELFF
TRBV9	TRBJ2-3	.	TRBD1	TGTGCCAGCAGCGTCGACAGGGTTAGGGATACGCAGTATTTT	CASSVDRVRDTQYF
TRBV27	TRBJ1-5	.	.	TGTGCCAGCAGGGGACTTAGCAATCAGCCCCAGCATTTT	CASRGLSNQPQHF
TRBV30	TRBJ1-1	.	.	TGTGCCTGGAGTGTACGGGGGAGCACTGAAGCTTTCTTT	CAWSVRGSTEAFF
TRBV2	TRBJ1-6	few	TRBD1	TGTGCCAGCGGGGGGAGGAGGGACAGCAATTCACCCCTCCACTTT	CASGGRRDSNSPLHF
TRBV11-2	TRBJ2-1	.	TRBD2	TGTGCCAGCAGCCCGGCCCCCCTAGCGGGGGGAGGCAATGAGCAGTTCTTC	CASSPAPLAGGGNEQFF
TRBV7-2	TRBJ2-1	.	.	TGTGCCAGCAGTCGAACCGGGTGGGACAATGAGCAGTTCTTC	CASSRTGWDNEQFF
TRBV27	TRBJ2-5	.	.	TGTGCCAGCAGTTATCTACCCGGGTTGGGAGAGACCCAGTACTTC	CASSYLPGLGETQYF
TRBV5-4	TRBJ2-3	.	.	TGTGCCAGCAGCTTTTACCTTACTAGCACAGATACGCAGTATTTT	CASSFYLTSTDTQYF
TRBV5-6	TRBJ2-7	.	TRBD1	TGTGCCAGCAGCTTGGCCTTGGACAGGGTTTACGAGCAGTACTTC	CASSLALDRVYEQYF
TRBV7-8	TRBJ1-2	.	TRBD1	TGTGCCAGCAGCTTGGCTACCGGGACAGGGACTGGCTACACCTTC	CASSLATGTGTGYTF